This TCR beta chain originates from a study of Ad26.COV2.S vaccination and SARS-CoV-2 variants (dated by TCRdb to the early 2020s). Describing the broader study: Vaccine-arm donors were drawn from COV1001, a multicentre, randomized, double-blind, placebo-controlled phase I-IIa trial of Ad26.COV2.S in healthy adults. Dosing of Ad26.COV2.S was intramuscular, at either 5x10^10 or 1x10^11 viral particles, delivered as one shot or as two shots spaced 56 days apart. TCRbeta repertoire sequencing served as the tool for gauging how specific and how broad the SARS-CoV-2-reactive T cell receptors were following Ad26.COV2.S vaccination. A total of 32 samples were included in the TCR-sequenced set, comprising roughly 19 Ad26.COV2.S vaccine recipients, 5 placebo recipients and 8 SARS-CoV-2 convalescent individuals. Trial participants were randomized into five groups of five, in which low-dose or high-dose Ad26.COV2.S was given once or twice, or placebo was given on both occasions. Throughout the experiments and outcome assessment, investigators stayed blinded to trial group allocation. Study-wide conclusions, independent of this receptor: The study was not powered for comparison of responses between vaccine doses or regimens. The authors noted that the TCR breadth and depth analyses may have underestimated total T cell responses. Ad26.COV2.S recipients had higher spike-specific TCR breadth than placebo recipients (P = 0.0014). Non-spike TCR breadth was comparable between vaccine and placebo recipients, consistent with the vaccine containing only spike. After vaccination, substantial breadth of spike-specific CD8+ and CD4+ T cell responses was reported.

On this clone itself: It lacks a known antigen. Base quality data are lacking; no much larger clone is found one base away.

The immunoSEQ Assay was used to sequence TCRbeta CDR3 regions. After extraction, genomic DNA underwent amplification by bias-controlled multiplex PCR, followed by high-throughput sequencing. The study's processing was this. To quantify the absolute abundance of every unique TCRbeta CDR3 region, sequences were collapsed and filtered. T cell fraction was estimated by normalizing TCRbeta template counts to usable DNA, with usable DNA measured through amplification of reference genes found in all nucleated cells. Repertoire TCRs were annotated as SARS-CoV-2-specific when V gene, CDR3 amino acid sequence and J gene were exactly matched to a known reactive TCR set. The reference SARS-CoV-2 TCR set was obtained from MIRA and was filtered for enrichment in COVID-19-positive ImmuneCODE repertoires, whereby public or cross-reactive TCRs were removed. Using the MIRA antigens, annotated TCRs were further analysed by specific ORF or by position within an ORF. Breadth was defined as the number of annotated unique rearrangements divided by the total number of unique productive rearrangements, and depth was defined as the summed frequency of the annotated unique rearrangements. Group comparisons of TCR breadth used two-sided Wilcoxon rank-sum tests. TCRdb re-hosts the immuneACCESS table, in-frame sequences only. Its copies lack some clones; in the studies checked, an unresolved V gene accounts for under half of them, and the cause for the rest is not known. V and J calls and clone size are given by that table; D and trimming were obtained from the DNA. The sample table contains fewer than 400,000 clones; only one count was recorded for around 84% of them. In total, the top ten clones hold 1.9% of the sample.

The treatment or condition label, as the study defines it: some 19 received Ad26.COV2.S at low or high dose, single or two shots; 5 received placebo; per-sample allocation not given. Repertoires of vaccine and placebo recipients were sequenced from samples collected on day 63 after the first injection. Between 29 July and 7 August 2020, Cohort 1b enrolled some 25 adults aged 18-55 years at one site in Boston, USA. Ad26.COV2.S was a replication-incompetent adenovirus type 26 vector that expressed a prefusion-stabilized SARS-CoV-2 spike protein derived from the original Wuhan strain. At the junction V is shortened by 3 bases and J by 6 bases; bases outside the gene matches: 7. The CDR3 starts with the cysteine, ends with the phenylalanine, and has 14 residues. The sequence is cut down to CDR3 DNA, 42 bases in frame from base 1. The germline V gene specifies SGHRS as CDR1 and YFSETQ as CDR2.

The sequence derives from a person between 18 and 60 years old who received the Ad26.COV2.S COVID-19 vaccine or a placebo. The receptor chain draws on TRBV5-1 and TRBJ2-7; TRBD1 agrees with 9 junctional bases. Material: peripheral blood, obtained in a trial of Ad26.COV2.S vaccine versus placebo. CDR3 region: CASSSGTGSGEQYF. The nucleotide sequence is TGCGCCAGCAGCTCCGGGACAGGGAGCGGCGAGCAGTACTTC.